Reported below is one T cell receptor beta chain. Its target is unknown. The sample originates from a study of post-analysis software for immune sequencing data. The wider study: The patients showed relapsing-remitting, secondary progressive and progressive-relapsing multiple sclerosis courses. Regarding the study as a whole: With TRBV5-6, TRBV5-1 and TRBV20-1 included, about five TRBV segments were more frequent in patients than in controls. Samples sharing a preparation batch grouped tightly together when assessed by F measure.

The CDR3 extends over 16 amino acids. Trimming at V came to 1 base and at J to 6 bases, leaving 10 bases not matched to a gene. Prepared libraries of TCR beta cDNA carried unique molecular identifiers. Input populations of about 0.95 to 10 million T cells gave rise to around 480,000 cDNA molecules. A single record per CDR3 protein comes from TCRdb applying MiXCR to the PCR reads. Of 400,000 to 500,000 distinct CDR3 sequences in the sample, 39% were seen once. Source material: blood. The gene calls are TRBV12-3 or TRBV12-4 and TRBJ2-3, with 7 bases fitting TRBD1. This clonotype was sampled from a girl aged 2 to 10 with multiple sclerosis. CDR3 sequence (DNA): TGTGCCAGCAGTTTAGTTGAGGGGGCCCTTGGGGATACGCAGTATTTT. Protein product: CASSLVEGALGDTQYF.